A selection of T cell receptor beta chains follows, all from one sample in a study of T cells in localized non-small cell lung cancer. TCRdb's copy holds only in-frame clones and misses some; the assay was immunoSEQ multiplex PCR. The sample has 1,300 or so clones, around 35% seen once. This specimen consisted of lung tumor tissue, obtained before any cancer treatment. These receptors were obtained from a woman aged 18 to 55 with stage I lung adenocarcinoma. CDR3s include the opening cysteine and the closing phenylalanine or tryptophan. The D gene is left open where the match is weak. Rows give clone size only sometimes, using once, few, many, or a class for an expanded clone.

CDR3 DNA,CDR3 protein,D gene,clone size,V gene,J gene
TGTGCCAGTAGTGGACAGGCCGGTACACAGTATTTT,CASSGQAGTQYF,TRBD1,.,TRBV19,TRBJ2-3
TGTGCCAGCAGTCCTAGGAGGCTCGGAACCGGGGAGCTGTTTTTT,CASSPRRLGTGELFF,.,few,TRBV6-8,TRBJ2-2
TGTGCCAGCAGCGGATACAGGGGCGGGGAGCTGTTTTTT,CASSGYRGGELFF,TRBD1,large,TRBV7-2,TRBJ2-2
TGTGCCAGTAGTATAGATCTATGGCGGGAGGCAAATGAGCAGTTCTTC,CASSIDLWREANEQFF,TRBD2,.,TRBV19,TRBJ2-1
TGCGCCAGTAGCCAAGTACAGGGGGGGACCTACGAGCAGTACTTC,CASSQVQGGTYEQYF,.,few,TRBV4-1,TRBJ2-7
TGCAGCGTCGGAGAGGGGGCGGGAGCAAGTCCCTACGAGCAGTACTTC,CSVGEGAGASPYEQYF,.,.,TRBV29-1,TRBJ2-7
TGTGCCATCAGTGGTAGCGGCACAGATACGCAGTATTTT,CAISGSGTDTQYF,.,.,TRBV6-8,TRBJ2-3
TGTGCCACCAGCAGAGATAGACTAACTAGCGGGGAGCTGTTTTTT,CATSRDRLTSGELFF,.,.,TRBV15,TRBJ2-2
TGTGCCAGTACTGAAGACAGGTATCGAAATCAGCCCCAGCATTTT,CASTEDRYRNQPQHF,.,.,TRBV19,TRBJ1-5
TGTGCCAGCTCACAACCGGGACAAGGACTAGGGAGACGCAATGAGCAGTTCTTC,CASSQPGQGLGRRNEQFF,.,.,TRBV18,TRBJ2-1
TGCAGCGTGGTATCGGGAGTACAGGGGGAGACCCAGTACTTC,CSVVSGVQGETQYF,.,once,TRBV29-1,TRBJ2-5
TGTGCCAGCAGTCCGACAGGGCCAAACACTGAAGCTTTCTTT,CASSPTGPNTEAFF,TRBD1,.,TRBV6-8,TRBJ1-1
TGCGCCACCTGGGACAGGTGGACCACTGAAGCTTTCTTT,CATWDRWTTEAFF,TRBD1,.,TRBV10-2,TRBJ1-1
TGTGCCAGTACCCCCTTAAGGGCACCCTACAATGAGCAGTTCTTC,CASTPLRAPYNEQFF,.,.,TRBV19,TRBJ2-1
TGTGCCAGCAGCCCAGGGTCTGGGCAGCCCCAGCATTTT,CASSPGSGQPQHF,.,.,TRBV14,TRBJ1-5
TGCAGCGTTGAAGGGACTAGCGGGAGTAGTAGGCAAGAGACCCAGTACTTC,CSVEGTSGSSRQETQYF,TRBD2,.,TRBV29-1,TRBJ2-5
TGTGCCAGTAGCTCGGGCCCAGATACGCAGTATTTT,CASSSGPDTQYF,.,.,TRBV19,TRBJ2-3
TGCGCCAGCAGCCCAGATGGGGCAGGGAGAGTAGGCACCGGGGAGCTGTTTTTT,CASSPDGAGRVGTGELFF,.,few,TRBV5-1,TRBJ2-2